These T cell receptor beta chains were read from a single sample in a study of cytomegalovirus exposure and HLA in healthy donors. TCRdb's table, derived via immunoSEQ multiplex PCR, lists solely in-frame clones and lacks some. In the table there are 90,000 to 140,000 clones, around 77% of which are singletons. Sequenced material: PBMCs. All receptors derive from a woman between 40 and 55 years old in good health and CMV-seropositive. CDR3s leave out the opening cysteine and the closing phenylalanine or tryptophan. Fields, in order: D gene, V gene, CDR3 protein. D genes are given only for firm matches.

>.|TRBV10-2
ASAVMALSYEQY
>.|TRBV6-6
ASSFVDTQETQY
>.|TRBV11-2
ASSLLFEAF
>TRBD2|TRBV6-4
ASSDSRGSSYNEQF
>.|TRBV9
ASSGRDTQY
>.|TRBV4-1
ASSLMEGTSSYT
>.|TRBV29-1
SVERERTGELF
>TRBD1|TRBV29-1
SEEGDRTGELF
>.|TRBV2
ASSDPGKLNEQY
>.|TRBV28
ASSLRDYGYT
>TRBD2|TRBV7-2
ASSITSGRAIRNNEQF
>TRBD1|TRBV15
ATSGQGINIQY
>TRBD1|TRBV28
ASSLSGGGQPQH
>TRBD1|TRBV18
ASSPTDRGLGYGYT
>TRBD1|TRBV5-1
ASSLGGTDSTEAF
>.|TRBV5-4
ASSQLPLAREQY
>.|TRBV7-9
SSSYEAGFNYEQY
>.|TRBV14
ASSQDWQGGGYT
>TRBD1|TRBV7-9
ASSSGQGNYGYT
>.|TRBV7-8
ASSFTPRGTEAF
>.|TRBV18
ASSLQGNTGELF